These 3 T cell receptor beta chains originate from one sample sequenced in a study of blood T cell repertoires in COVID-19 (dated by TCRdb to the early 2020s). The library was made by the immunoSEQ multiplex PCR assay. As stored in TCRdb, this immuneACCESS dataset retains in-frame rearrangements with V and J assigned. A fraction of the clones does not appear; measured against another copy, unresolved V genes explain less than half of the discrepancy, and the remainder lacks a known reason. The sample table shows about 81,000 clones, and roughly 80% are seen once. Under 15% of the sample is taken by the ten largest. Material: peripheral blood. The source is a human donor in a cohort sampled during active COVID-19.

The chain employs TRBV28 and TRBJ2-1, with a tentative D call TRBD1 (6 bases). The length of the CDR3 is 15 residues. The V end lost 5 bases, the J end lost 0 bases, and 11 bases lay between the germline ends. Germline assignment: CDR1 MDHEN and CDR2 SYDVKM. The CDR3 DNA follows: TGTGCCAGCAGTGCCGGACAGTTCTCCTACAATGAGCAGTTCTTC. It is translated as CASSAGQFSYNEQFF. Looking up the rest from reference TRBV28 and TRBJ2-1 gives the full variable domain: DVKVTQSSRYLVKRTGEKVFLECVQDMDHENMFWYRQDPGLGLRLIYFSYDVKMKEKGDIPEGYSVSREKKERFSLILESASTNQTSMYLCASSAGQFSYNEQFFGPGTRLTVL.

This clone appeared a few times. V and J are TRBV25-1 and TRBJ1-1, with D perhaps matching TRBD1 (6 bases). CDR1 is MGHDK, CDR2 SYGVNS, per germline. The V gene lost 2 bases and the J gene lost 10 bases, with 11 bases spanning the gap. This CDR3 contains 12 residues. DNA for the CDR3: TGTGCCAGCAGTGAAGGGACAAGCGGAGCTTTCTTT. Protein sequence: CASSEGTSGAFF.

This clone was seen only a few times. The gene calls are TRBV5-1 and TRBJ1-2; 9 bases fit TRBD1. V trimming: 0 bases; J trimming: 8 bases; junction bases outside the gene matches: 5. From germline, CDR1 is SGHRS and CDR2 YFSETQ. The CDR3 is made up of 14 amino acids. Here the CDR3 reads CASSLVGTGIGYTF. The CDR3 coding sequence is TGCGCCAGCAGCTTGGTTGGGACAGGGATCGGCTACACCTTC. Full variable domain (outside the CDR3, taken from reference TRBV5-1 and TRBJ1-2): KAGVTQTPRYLIKTRGQQVTLSCSPISGHRSVSWYQQTPGQGLQFLFEYFSETQRNKGNFPGRFSGRQFSNSRSEMNVSTLELGDSALYLCASSLVGTGIGYTFGSGTRLTVV.